Below are 22 T cell receptor beta chains sequenced from a single sample in a study of blood T cell repertoires in COVID-19. The data were produced by immunoSEQ multiplex PCR, yet TCRdb's version contains in-frame clones alone and is incomplete. This sample yields more than 90,000 clones, of which roughly 85% are seen a single time; around 1.9% belongs to the top ten. Sequenced material: peripheral blood. Receptors originate from a woman between 70 and 85 years old with active or convalescent COVID-19.

DNA for the CDR3: TGTGCCAGCAGCTCCGGGACAGGGAGGACTAATGAAAAACTGTTTTTT. It codes for CASSSGTGRTNEKLFF. The chain links TRBV27 to TRBJ1-4; 9 nucleotides line up with TRBD1. The CDR3 length is 16 residues. Germline V gene sequence: CDR1 MNHEY, CDR2 SMNVEV (reference sequence). With 6 bases clipped from V and 2 bases from J, the junction kept 7 bases outside the gene matches.

This sequence joins TRBV7-2 and TRBJ1-4, with D unclear. The CDR3 has 15 amino acids. V lost 5 bases to trimming and J lost 5 bases, with 15 bases between them. The germline V gene encodes CDR1 SGHTA and CDR2 FQGNSA. CDR3 coding DNA: TGTGCCAGCAGCCCAGTAGGACTGGAAAATGAAAAACTGTTTTTT. Protein product: CASSPVGLENEKLFF.

The CDR3 spells CASSLTYSTDTQYF. In DNA, the CDR3 is TGTGCCAGCAGCTTAACCTACAGCACAGATACGCAGTATTTT. The chain links TRBV11-2 to TRBJ2-3; no clear D. Trimming took off 2 bases at V and 0 bases at J, with 6 bases between the two ends. The CDR3 has 14 amino acids. CDR1 and CDR2 from the germline V gene are SGHAT and FQNNGV.

The chain employs TRBV30 and TRBJ1-6; D is perhaps TRBD1 (6 bases). Germline loops: CDR1 GTSNPN, CDR2 SVGIG (reference sequence). Trimming left V 1 base short and J 2 bases short, with 12 bases between. The CDR3 contains 16 residues. DNA for the CDR3: TGTGCCTGGAGTGAGGGTCAGGGGACCTATAATTCACCCCTCCACTTT. Protein product: CAWSEGQGTYNSPLHF. The entire variable domain, with the rest obtained from reference TRBV30 and TRBJ1-6, is as follows: SQTIHQWPATLVQPVGSPLSLECTVEGTSNPNLYWYRQAAGRGLQLLFYSVGIGQISSEVPQNLSASRPQDRQFILSSKKLLLSDSGFYLCAWSEGQGTYNSPLHFGNGTRLTVT.

The gene calls are TRBV2 and TRBJ1-6, with 8 bases fitting TRBD1. The V and J ends lost 7 bases and 6 bases, in that order; junction bases with no gene match: 2. The CDR3 has 13 amino acids. Germline V CDR1 and CDR2: SNHLY, FYNNEI. The chain's CDR3 is CASTDRVNSPLHF. The CDR3 DNA follows: TGTGCCAGCACGGACAGGGTTAATTCACCCCTCCACTTT. Full variable domain (missing parts from reference TRBV2 and TRBJ1-6): EPEVTQTPSHQVTQMGQEVILRCVPISNHLYFYWYRQILGQKVEFLVSFYNNEISEKSEIFDDQFSVERPDGSNFTLKIRSTKLEDSAMYFCASTDRVNSPLHFGNGTRLTVT.

The chain carries TRBV28 and TRBJ2-2, with 13 bases identical to TRBD2. Germline CDR1 MDHEN, CDR2 SYDVKM. This CDR3 has 16 amino acids. The V and J ends lost 6 bases and 6 bases, in that order; junction bases with no gene match: 7. The CDR3, as DNA: TGTGCCAGCAGACCCGGACTAGCGGGGGTGGCCGGGGAGCTGTTTTTT. Amino acids: CASRPGLAGVAGELFF.

This chain joins TRBV3-1 (or the pseudogene TRBV3-2) and TRBJ1-2; D is ambiguous. The V end lost 0 bases, the J end lost 8 bases, and 13 bases lay between the germline ends. From germline, CDR1 is LGHDT and CDR2 YNNKEL (reference sequence). CDR3 length: 14 amino acids. CDR3 coding DNA: TGTGCCAGCAGCCAAGATTTCACAGAGGGAGGCTACACCTTC. Protein product: CASSQDFTEGGYTF.

The rearrangement joins TRBV29-1 to TRBJ1-2, with TRBD1 matching 8 bases. CDR3 length: 13 amino acids. CDR1 and CDR2 (germline): SQVTM, ANQGSEA. V was pared by 6 bases and J by 8 bases, with 11 bases of the junction left unmatched. CDR3 nucleotide sequence: TGCAGCGTCTCGACAGGGGCAATAGTAGGCTACACCTTC. Protein: CSVSTGAIVGYTF. The full variable domain, its missing parts supplied by reference TRBV29-1 and TRBJ1-2, is SAVISQKPSRDICQRGTSLTIQCQVDSQVTMMFWYRQQPGQSLTLIATANQGSEATYESGFVIDKFPISRPNLTFSTLTVSNMSPEDSSIYLCSVSTGAIVGYTFGSGTRLTVV.

The V and J genes are TRBV5-1 and TRBJ2-5; possible D gene TRBD2, 6 bases. Trimming pared 4 bases from V and 5 bases from J, leaving 18 bases between. This CDR3 contains 15 residues. CDR1 is SGHRS and CDR2 is YFSETQ in the germline V gene. The CDR3 bases are TGCGCCAGCAGCCCGCGGGGAGTGGCAGGGGAGACCCAGTACTTC. Translated, it gives CASSPRGVAGETQYF.

This chain joins TRBV3-1 (or the pseudogene TRBV3-2) and TRBJ2-5; D gene unclear. The V and J ends lost 2 bases and 1 base respectively, with 8 bases between them. In germline, CDR1 is LGHDT, CDR2 YNNKEL (reference sequence). This CDR3 spans 14 amino acids. The CDR3 is CASSQNAGQETQYF. CDR3 DNA sequence: TGTGCCAGCAGCCAAAATGCAGGCCAAGAGACCCAGTACTTC.

The J gene is TRBJ1-1, the V gene TRBV6-1; tentatively, D is TRBD1 (6 bases). The germline gives CDR1 MNHNS, CDR2 SASEGT. The CDR3 totals 13 residues. The germline V and J ends were trimmed by 2 bases and 6 bases, with 10 bases remaining between them. The CDR3 DNA reads as TGTGCCAGCAGTGAATGGGAGGGGGCTGAAGCTTTCTTT. Translation gives CASSEWEGAEAFF.

The chain uses TRBV19 and TRBJ2-1; 7 bases match TRBD2. V was clipped by 0 bases and J by 8 bases; unmatched bases: 1. There are 13 residues in the CDR3. Germline CDR1 reads LNHDA; CDR2 reads SQIVND (reference sequence). The CDR3 protein is CASSIDRGDEQFF. Written as DNA, the CDR3 is TGTGCCAGTAGTATAGATCGGGGGGATGAGCAGTTCTTC.

There are a few counts of this clone. The CDR3, as DNA: TGTGCCAGCAGCCATCTTCCGGGACAGGTTTTCTATGGCTACACCTTC. Its protein is CASSHLPGQVFYGYTF. This rearrangement joins TRBV3-1 (or the pseudogene TRBV3-2) to TRBJ1-2; TRBD1 matches 8 bases. The CDR3 consists of 16 residues. J lost 4 bases, V lost 3 bases, and 10 bases had no gene match. Germline V CDR1 and CDR2: LGHDT, YNNKEL (reference sequence).

This rearrangement joins TRBV29-1 to TRBJ1-1; a weak D match, TRBD1 (5 bases). Trimming left V 4 bases short and J 0 bases short, with 15 bases between. The CDR3 is 15 residues long. Germline V gene data show CDR1 as SQVTM and CDR2 as ANQGSEA. Written as DNA, the CDR3 is TGCAGCGTTGGCGGGGGTTGGGGCATGAACACTGAAGCTTTCTTT. Encoded protein: CSVGGGWGMNTEAFF.

J is TRBJ2-5 and V is TRBV4-3; a possible D gene is TRBD2 (5 bases). This CDR3 is built from 15 residues. The V end lost 1 base, the J end lost 4 bases, and 13 bases lay between the germline ends. CDR1 is LGHNA, CDR2 YSLEER, per germline. The CDR3 spells CASSQASRGPETQYF. The CDR3 DNA is TGCGCCAGCAGCCAAGCCTCTAGAGGGCCAGAGACCCAGTACTTC.

This chain links TRBV30 with TRBJ2-1, with D possibly being TRBD2 (5 bases). V lost 0 bases, J lost 10 bases, and 10 bases lay in between. The CDR3 is 12 amino acids. Germline CDR1 is GTSNPN and CDR2 is SVGIG (reference sequence). The CDR3 loop is CAWSVLPGEQFF. The CDR3 bases are TGTGCCTGGAGTGTACTCCCGGGGGAGCAGTTCTTC.

This sequence joins TRBV19 and TRBJ2-7; 12 nucleotides line up with TRBD2. From germline, CDR1 is LNHDA and CDR2 SQIVND (reference sequence). This CDR3 is built from 17 residues. The junction had 14 bases not matched to a gene; V was cut back by 5 bases and J by 6 bases. The CDR3 loop reads CASSLHPTSGRLAEQYF. Here the CDR3 DNA reads TGTGCCAGTAGTCTTCACCCGACTAGCGGGAGACTTGCCGAGCAGTACTTC.

This chain joins TRBV5-1 and TRBJ1-1, with D possibly being TRBD1 (5 bases). Germline V CDR1 and CDR2: SGHRS, YFSETQ. The CDR3 has 15 amino acids. The V end lost 4 bases, the J end lost 1 base, and 14 bases lay between the germline ends. The DNA of the CDR3 is TGCGCCAGCAGCCCCCTGGCGGGGGGGAACACTGAAGCTTTCTTT. Its protein product is CASSPLAGGNTEAFF.

In its sample, this clone was seen once. The rearrangement links TRBV5-1 to TRBJ1-3; no clear D. This CDR3 comprises 14 residues. Trimming stripped 1 base from V and 5 bases from J, with 10 bases between. Germline V gene lookup returns CDR1 SGHRS and CDR2 YFSETQ. For the CDR3, the DNA is TGCGCCAGCAGCTTGATTGGCTCCCGAAACACCATATATTTT. The encoded protein is CASSLIGSRNTIYF.

The chain carries TRBV5-4 and TRBJ2-3; 8 positions agree with TRBD1. The CDR3 is 15 amino acids. J lost 0 bases, V lost 4 bases, and 4 bases had no gene match. From germline, CDR1 is SGHNT and CDR2 YYREEE (reference sequence). In DNA form, the CDR3 reads TGTGCCAGCAGCCCGGACAGGGCTAGCACAGATACGCAGTATTTT. Its translation: CASSPDRASTDTQYF.

CDR3 coding DNA: TGTGCCACCAGCAGAGGGCAGGGTTTGAGCGAGCAGTACTTC. Translating gives CATSRGQGLSEQYF. The V and J genes are TRBV15 and TRBJ2-7; a weak D match, TRBD1 (5 bases). CDR1 is LNHNV and CDR2 is YYDKDF in the germline V gene (reference sequence). The V and J ends lost 1 base and 6 bases respectively, with 13 bases between them. This CDR3 comprises 14 residues.

This sequence joins TRBV4-1 and TRBJ2-1, with TRBD2 identical over 7 bases. Looked up from germline, CDR1 is MGHRA and CDR2 is YSYEKL. The CDR3 runs 15 residues. V shed 3 bases, J shed 5 bases, and the junction held 7 bases outside the gene matches. The CDR3 coding sequence is TGCGCCAGCAGCCACCCAGGGAGGGGAAACAATGAGCAGTTCTTC. It codes for CASSHPGRGNNEQFF.